This T cell receptor beta chain was identified during a study of CD8+ T cells in alopecia areata. Broader study findings: Against the mouse data, patients shared TCRs less clearly, possibly for HLA reasons. Across lesional scalp, and particularly alopecia totalis/universalis, clonality surpassed that of normal scalp. Scalp samples also yield sequences of resident alphabeta T cells from normal skin.

The germline V gene encodes CDR1 SNHLY and CDR2 FYNNEI. J gave up 7 bases and V 4 bases, and 9 bases lay outside the gene matches. The CDR3 is 15 amino acids. This clone appeared once. What it recognizes is unknown. The researchers isolated CD4+ and CD8+ T cells from PBMCs by sorting. cDNA reverse transcribed from extracted RNA served as the sequencing template. TCRdb's table, derived via immunoSEQ multiplex PCR, lists solely in-frame clones and lacks some. The sample contains 95,000 to 110,000 clones, 55% of which appear only once. This chain joins TRBV2 and TRBJ1-2, with 10 positions matching TRBD1. The sample was CD4+ T cells sorted from blood. The receptor was isolated from a human donor in good health. The CDR3 DNA sequence: TGTGCCAGCAGTGCTACGACAGGGGGCTTGGGTGGCTACACCTTC. Its protein product is CASSATTGGLGGYTF.